Listed below are T cell receptor beta chains from one sample, sequenced in a study of blood T cell repertoires in COVID-19. TCRdb's table, derived via immunoSEQ multiplex PCR, lists solely in-frame clones and lacks some. Among more than 50,000 clones listed, approximately 91% were seen once. Input material: peripheral blood. The receptor source for this set is a human donor in a cohort sampled during active COVID-19. Both conserved end residues are part of each CDR3. A D gene is named only where the DNA matches it firmly. Clone size is stated in some rows and not others, as once, few, many or a class when expanded.

D gene: NA; clone size: NA; J gene: TRBJ1-4; CDR3 length: 20; V gene: TRBV15; CDR3 protein: CATSRESVVGAVGTNEKLFF; CDR3 DNA: TGTGCCACCAGCAGAGAGTCAGTTGTAGGAGCCGTGGGTACTAATGAAAAACTGTTTTTT
D gene: NA; clone size: few; J gene: TRBJ1-5; CDR3 length: 14; V gene: TRBV6-2/TRBV6-3; CDR3 protein: CASSGLDSNQPQHF; CDR3 DNA: TGTGCCAGCAGCGGACTCGATAGCAATCAGCCCCAGCATTTT
D gene: NA; clone size: NA; J gene: TRBJ2-5; CDR3 length: 15; V gene: TRBV5-1; CDR3 protein: CASSAGTRSPETQYF; CDR3 DNA: TGCGCCAGCAGCGCCGGGACACGCAGTCCAGAGACCCAGTACTTC
D gene: NA; clone size: NA; J gene: TRBJ1-5; CDR3 length: 15; V gene: TRBV6-5; CDR3 protein: CASSYSGLGNQPQHF; CDR3 DNA: TGTGCCAGCAGTTATTCGGGGTTGGGCAATCAGCCCCAGCATTTT
D gene: TRBD2; clone size: NA; J gene: TRBJ2-1; CDR3 length: 16; V gene: TRBV3-1/TRBV3-2; CDR3 protein: CASSQDLASGLGEQFF; CDR3 DNA: TGTGCCAGCAGCCAAGATCTAGCTAGCGGGCTGGGTGAGCAGTTCTTC
D gene: TRBD2; clone size: NA; J gene: TRBJ2-1; CDR3 length: 13; V gene: TRBV29-1; CDR3 protein: CSAAERENNEQFF; CDR3 DNA: TGCAGCGCCGCGGAGCGGGAGAACAATGAGCAGTTCTTC
D gene: TRBD1; clone size: NA; J gene: TRBJ1-5; CDR3 length: 17; V gene: TRBV19; CDR3 protein: CASRQFGTGGISQPQHF; CDR3 DNA: TGTGCCAGTAGACAGTTCGGGACAGGGGGGATTAGTCAGCCCCAGCATTTT
D gene: NA; clone size: NA; J gene: TRBJ1-3; CDR3 length: 15; V gene: TRBV11-3; CDR3 protein: CASSPQWGAGNTIYF; CDR3 DNA: TGTGCCAGCAGCCCTCAGTGGGGAGCTGGAAACACCATATATTTT
D gene: TRBD2; clone size: NA; J gene: TRBJ2-3; CDR3 length: 15; V gene: TRBV27; CDR3 protein: CASAPGGFGTDTQYF; CDR3 DNA: TGTGCCAGCGCCCCCGGGGGGTTTGGCACAGATACGCAGTATTTT
D gene: NA; clone size: NA; J gene: TRBJ2-2; CDR3 length: 13; V gene: TRBV10-3; CDR3 protein: CAIRETGTGELFF; CDR3 DNA: TGTGCCATCAGGGAAACAGGAACCGGGGAGCTGTTTTTT
D gene: NA; clone size: NA; J gene: TRBJ2-5; CDR3 length: 15; V gene: TRBV4-1; CDR3 protein: CASSQGGTGQETQYF; CDR3 DNA: TGCGCCAGCAGCCAAGGGGGCACAGGCCAAGAGACCCAGTACTTC
D gene: TRBD1; clone size: NA; J gene: TRBJ1-1; CDR3 length: 16; V gene: TRBV27; CDR3 protein: CASTTRTGGSVTEAFF; CDR3 DNA: TGTGCCAGCACTACTAGGACAGGGGGCAGCGTCACTGAAGCTTTCTTT
D gene: NA; clone size: once; J gene: TRBJ2-7; CDR3 length: 14; V gene: TRBV28; CDR3 protein: CASQVTAPGYEQYF; CDR3 DNA: TGTGCCAGCCAGGTGACAGCCCCGGGCTACGAGCAGTACTTC
D gene: TRBD1; clone size: NA; J gene: TRBJ2-7; CDR3 length: 14; V gene: TRBV11-1; CDR3 protein: CASSTQTGVYEQYF; CDR3 DNA: TGTGCCAGCAGCACCCAGACAGGGGTGTACGAGCAGTACTTC
D gene: TRBD1; clone size: NA; J gene: TRBJ2-7; CDR3 length: 14; V gene: TRBV2; CDR3 protein: CASRLGQVAYEQYF; CDR3 DNA: TGTGCCAGCCGCCTGGGACAGGTCGCCTACGAGCAGTACTTC
D gene: TRBD1; clone size: NA; J gene: TRBJ2-7; CDR3 length: 12; V gene: TRBV6-5; CDR3 protein: CASTAGGDEQYF; CDR3 DNA: TGTGCCAGCACGGCAGGGGGCGACGAGCAGTACTTC
D gene: NA; clone size: few; J gene: TRBJ1-5; CDR3 length: 16; V gene: TRBV7-9; CDR3 protein: CASSPVSQWSNQPQHF; CDR3 DNA: TGTGCCAGCAGCCCCGTCAGTCAGTGGAGCAATCAGCCCCAGCATTTT
D gene: TRBD1; clone size: few; J gene: TRBJ1-5; CDR3 length: 13; V gene: TRBV13; CDR3 protein: CASSSGGDQPQHF; CDR3 DNA: TGTGCCAGCAGCTCAGGGGGAGATCAGCCCCAGCATTTT
D gene: NA; clone size: NA; J gene: TRBJ1-2; CDR3 length: 16; V gene: TRBV27; CDR3 protein: CASSPRTVNLGYGYTF; CDR3 DNA: TGTGCCAGCAGTCCTAGGACAGTCAACTTGGGCTATGGCTACACCTTC
D gene: NA; clone size: NA; J gene: TRBJ1-4; CDR3 length: 16; V gene: TRBV7-3; CDR3 protein: CASSLLSRALNEKLFF; CDR3 DNA: TGTGCCAGCAGCTTATTGTCTCGAGCCCTTAATGAAAAACTGTTTTTT
D gene: NA; clone size: few; J gene: TRBJ1-5; CDR3 length: 12; V gene: TRBV2; CDR3 protein: CASSAPKPPQHF; CDR3 DNA: TGTGCCAGCAGTGCACCGAAGCCGCCCCAGCATTTT
D gene: TRBD1; clone size: NA; J gene: TRBJ1-1; CDR3 length: 17; V gene: TRBV5-4; CDR3 protein: CASSTGDRARMNTEAFF; CDR3 DNA: TGTGCCAGCAGCACAGGGGACAGGGCAAGAATGAACACTGAAGCTTTCTTT
D gene: TRBD2; clone size: NA; J gene: TRBJ2-7; CDR3 length: 14; V gene: TRBV7-8; CDR3 protein: CASMGTSSIHEQYF; CDR3 DNA: TGTGCCAGTATGGGGACTAGCAGTATCCACGAGCAGTACTTC
D gene: NA; clone size: NA; J gene: TRBJ1-1; CDR3 length: 15; V gene: TRBV5-1; CDR3 protein: CASSPSTPMNTEAFF; CDR3 DNA: TGCGCCAGCAGCCCGAGCACCCCAATGAACACTGAAGCTTTCTTT
D gene: NA; clone size: NA; J gene: TRBJ2-1; CDR3 length: 19; V gene: TRBV4-1; CDR3 protein: CASSQLYPLAPVSYNEQFF; CDR3 DNA: TGCGCCAGCAGCCAGCTTTACCCCCTAGCGCCCGTCTCCTACAATGAGCAGTTCTTC
D gene: NA; clone size: NA; J gene: TRBJ2-5; CDR3 length: 19; V gene: TRBV21-1; CDR3 protein: CASSKVVQDKSLYQETQYF; CDR3 DNA: NA
D gene: TRBD2; clone size: NA; J gene: TRBJ2-1; CDR3 length: 14; V gene: TRBV6-5; CDR3 protein: CASSKGTSGSEQFF; CDR3 DNA: TGTGCCAGCAGCAAGGGGACTAGCGGGAGTGAGCAGTTCTTC